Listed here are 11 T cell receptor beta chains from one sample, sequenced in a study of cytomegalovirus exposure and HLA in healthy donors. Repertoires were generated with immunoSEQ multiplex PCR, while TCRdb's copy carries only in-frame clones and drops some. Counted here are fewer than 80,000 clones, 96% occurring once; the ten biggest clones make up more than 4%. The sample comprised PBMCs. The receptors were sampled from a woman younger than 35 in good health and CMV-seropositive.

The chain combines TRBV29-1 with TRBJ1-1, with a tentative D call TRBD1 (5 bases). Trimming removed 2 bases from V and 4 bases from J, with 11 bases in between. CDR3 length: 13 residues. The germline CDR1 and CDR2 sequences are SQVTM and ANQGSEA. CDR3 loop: CSVERRGSTEAFF. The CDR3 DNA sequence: TGCAGCGTTGAAAGGAGGGGAAGCACTGAAGCTTTCTTT.

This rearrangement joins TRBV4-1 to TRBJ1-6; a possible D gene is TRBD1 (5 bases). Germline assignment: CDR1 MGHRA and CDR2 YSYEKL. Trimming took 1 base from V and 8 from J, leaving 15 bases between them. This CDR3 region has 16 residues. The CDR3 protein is CASSQVPGRMDSPLHF. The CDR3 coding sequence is TGCGCCAGCAGCCAAGTACCAGGGCGGATGGATTCACCCCTCCACTTT.

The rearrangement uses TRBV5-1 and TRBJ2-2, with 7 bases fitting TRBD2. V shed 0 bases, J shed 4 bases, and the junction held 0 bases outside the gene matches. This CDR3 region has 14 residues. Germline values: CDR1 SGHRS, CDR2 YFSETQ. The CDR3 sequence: CASSLAGGTGELFF. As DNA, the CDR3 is TGCGCCAGCAGCTTGGCGGGGGGCACCGGGGAGCTGTTTTTT.

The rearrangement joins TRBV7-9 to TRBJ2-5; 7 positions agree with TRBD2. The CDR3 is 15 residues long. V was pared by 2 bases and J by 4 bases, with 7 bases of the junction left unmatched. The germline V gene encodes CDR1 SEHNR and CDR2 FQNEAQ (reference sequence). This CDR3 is CASSLIQSGGETQYF. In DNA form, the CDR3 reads TGTGCCAGCAGCTTAATCCAGTCGGGGGGAGAGACCCAGTACTTC.

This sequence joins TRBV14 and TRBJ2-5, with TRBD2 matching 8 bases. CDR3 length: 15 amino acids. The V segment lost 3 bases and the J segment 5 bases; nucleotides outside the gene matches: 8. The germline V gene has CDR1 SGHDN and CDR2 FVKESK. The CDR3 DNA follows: TGTGCCAGCAGCCAGATAGCGGGATTGGTGGAGACCCAGTACTTC. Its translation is CASSQIAGLVETQYF.

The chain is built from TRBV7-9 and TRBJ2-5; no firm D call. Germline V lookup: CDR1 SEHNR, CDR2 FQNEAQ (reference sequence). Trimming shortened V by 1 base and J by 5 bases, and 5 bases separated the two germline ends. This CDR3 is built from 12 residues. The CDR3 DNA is TGTGCCAGCAGCTTAGACGGGGAGACCCAGTACTTC. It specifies CASSLDGETQYF.

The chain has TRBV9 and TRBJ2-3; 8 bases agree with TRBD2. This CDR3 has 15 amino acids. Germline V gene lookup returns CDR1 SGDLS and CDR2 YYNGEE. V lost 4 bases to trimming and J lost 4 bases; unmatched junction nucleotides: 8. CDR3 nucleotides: TGTGCCAGCAGCTTCCCGGGACTAGGAGCAGATACGCAGTATTTT. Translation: CASSFPGLGADTQYF.

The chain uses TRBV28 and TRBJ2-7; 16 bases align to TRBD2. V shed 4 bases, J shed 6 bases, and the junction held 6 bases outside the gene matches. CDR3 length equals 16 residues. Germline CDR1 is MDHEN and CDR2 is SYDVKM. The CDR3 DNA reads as TGTGCCAGCAGTTCGGGACTAGCGGGAGGGCCGGGCGAGCAGTACTTC. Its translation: CASSSGLAGGPGEQYF.

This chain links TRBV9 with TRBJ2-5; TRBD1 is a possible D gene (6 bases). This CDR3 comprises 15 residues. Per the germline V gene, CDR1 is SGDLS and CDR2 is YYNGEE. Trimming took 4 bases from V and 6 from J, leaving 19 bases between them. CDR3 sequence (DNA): TGTGCCAGCAGCCCCTACTCCGGGACACTTAAGACCCAGTACTTC. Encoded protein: CASSPYSGTLKTQYF.

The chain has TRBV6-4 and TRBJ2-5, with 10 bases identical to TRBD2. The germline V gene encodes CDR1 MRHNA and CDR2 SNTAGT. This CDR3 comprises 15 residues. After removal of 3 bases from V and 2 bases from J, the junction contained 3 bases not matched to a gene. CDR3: CASSETSGTQETQYF. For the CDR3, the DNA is TGTGCCAGCAGTGAAACTAGCGGGACTCAAGAGACCCAGTACTTC.

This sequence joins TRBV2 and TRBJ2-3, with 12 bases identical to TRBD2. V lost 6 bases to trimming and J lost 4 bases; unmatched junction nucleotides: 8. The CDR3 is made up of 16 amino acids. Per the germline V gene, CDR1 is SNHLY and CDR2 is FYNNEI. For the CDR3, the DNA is TGTGCCAGCAGGACCCCTAGCGGGAGGGCCGCAGATACGCAGTATTTT. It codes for CASRTPSGRAADTQYF.